Presented here are 10 T cell receptor beta chains from one specimen sequenced in a study of shared clonotypes between healthy human individuals. CD45RO-negative CD8 cells positively selected for CCR7 made up the naive population, which excluded terminally differentiated effector memory CD45RA+ cells. The assay was immunoSEQ multiplex PCR, and TCRdb's table has in-frame clones only and misses some. The sample includes 2 million or so clones, approximately 94% seen only once; the top ten take 1.1%. The source material was naive CD8+ T cells sorted from blood. The receptor source for this set is a man between 18 and 29 years old in good health.

The rearrangement joins TRBV30 to TRBJ2-7; D may be TRBD1 or TRBD2 (5 bases each). The CDR3 loop spans 16 amino acids. The germline V and J ends were trimmed by 0 bases and 3 bases, with 18 bases remaining between them. Germline V gene lookup returns CDR1 GTSNPN and CDR2 SVGIG (reference sequence). The DNA of the CDR3 is TGTGCCTGGAGTGTACCAACCGGGACCCCCGTCTACGAGCAGTACTTC. Protein sequence: CAWSVPTGTPVYEQYF.

The rearrangement joins TRBV9 to TRBJ2-1, with TRBD2 matching 9 bases. J gave up 4 bases and V 3 bases, and 5 bases lay outside the gene matches. The CDR3 covers 15 residues. CDR1 and CDR2 from the germline V gene are SGDLS and YYNGEE. CDR3 sequence: CASSAGLAYYNEQFF. The DNA for the CDR3 is TGTGCCAGCAGCGCTGGACTAGCGTATTACAATGAGCAGTTCTTC.

This rearrangement joins TRBV27 to TRBJ2-5; maybe TRBD2 (5 bases). Germline V gene sequence: CDR1 MNHEY, CDR2 SMNVEV (reference sequence). The CDR3 has 13 amino acids. Trimming took 5 bases from V and 5 from J, leaving 12 bases between them. The CDR3 coding sequence is TGTGCCAGCAGTCCTCTCGAGGGTGAGACCCAGTACTTC. It yields the protein CASSPLEGETQYF.

The genes are TRBV28 and TRBJ1-5; D uncertain. The germline V gene has CDR1 MDHEN and CDR2 SYDVKM. The CDR3 has 11 amino acids. V was pared by 2 bases and J by 12 bases, with 8 bases between. CDR3 DNA sequence: TGTGCCAGCAGTTTAGGAGGTGACCAGCATTTT. Its protein product is CASSLGGDQHF.

This rearrangement joins TRBV19 to TRBJ2-1; D not resolved. Germline V gene sequence: CDR1 LNHDA, CDR2 SQIVND (reference sequence). This CDR3 is 13 amino acids long. V was pared by 4 bases and J by 2 bases, with 6 bases between. CDR3 DNA: TGTGCCAGTAGTAGCTCGCCCTACAATGAGCAGTTCTTC. Its translation is CASSSSPYNEQFF.

The J gene is TRBJ1-1, the V gene TRBV2; D call uncertain. CDR1 is SNHLY and CDR2 is FYNNEI in the germline V gene. This CDR3 is 15 amino acids long. The V end lost 0 bases, the J end lost 0 bases, and 8 bases lay between the germline ends. CDR3 region: CASSEALGVNTEAFF. The CDR3 nucleotides are TGTGCCAGCAGTGAAGCGCTTGGGGTGAACACTGAAGCTTTCTTT.

V gene TRBV12-5 combines with J gene TRBJ2-5; tentatively, D is TRBD2 (6 bases). The length of the CDR3 is 15 residues. V dropped 3 bases and J dropped 4 bases, with 15 bases sitting between them. The germline CDR1 and CDR2 sequences are LGHNT and FRNRAP. CDR3 in amino acids: CASGLDMGGLETQYF. CDR3 sequence (DNA): TGTGCTAGTGGTTTAGATATGGGAGGCTTAGAGACCCAGTACTTC.

V gene TRBV29-1 combines with J gene TRBJ2-5; a possible D gene is TRBD2 (5 bases). CDR1 is SQVTM, CDR2 ANQGSEA, per germline. Trimming took off 3 bases at V and 7 bases at J, with 21 bases between the two ends. The CDR3 runs 15 residues. CDR3 nucleotides: TGCAGCGTTGATCAAGAGACCCCGGGGAGTGTGACCCAGTACTTC. Protein sequence: CSVDQETPGSVTQYF.

The chain recombines TRBV4-1 with TRBJ2-2, with 9 bases identical to TRBD1. J lost 10 bases, V lost 0 bases, and 9 bases had no gene match. This CDR3 is 16 amino acids long. Germline CDR1 reads MGHRA; CDR2 reads YSYEKL. CDR3 bases: TGCGCCAGCAGCCAAGATCGACAGGGGGAGGGCGAGGAGCTGTTTTTT. It yields the protein CASSQDRQGEGEELFF.

This chain joins TRBV5-4 and TRBJ2-7, with D possibly TRBD2 on 6 matching bases. With 0 bases removed from V and 2 bases from J, the gap between germline ends came to 9 bases. The CDR3 totals 14 residues. CDR1 is SGHNT, CDR2 YYREEE, per germline (reference sequence). CDR3 sequence reads: CASSLGEVAYEQYF. The CDR3 DNA reads TGTGCCAGCAGCTTGGGGGAGGTAGCCTACGAGCAGTACTTC.